This entry describes one T cell receptor (beta chain). Its cognate antigen has yet to be identified. Base quality data are lacking; no much larger clone is found one base away. The record originates from a study of T cell responses to AZD1222 COVID-19 vaccine (dated by TCRdb to the early 2020s). Broadly, across the study: Because spike-specific TCR depth and breadth did not differ between the two schedules, AZD1222 recipients who got a second dose at roughly 4 weeks were pooled with those who got a second dose at roughly 12 weeks. Enrollment into the trials was organized by age into subgroups of 18-55, 56-69 and 70-plus years, and those subgroups contained approximately 160, 26 and 62 TCR-sequenced participants, respectively. TCR sequencing was performed for 230 to 250 trial participants, of whom 200 to 220 were given two doses of AZD1222 and around 25 were given two doses of MenACWY control vaccine.

Interpreted using the paper, the time point label stands for: baseline before first vaccination. Vaccinee samples were obtained from the UK trials COV001 and COV002, which included a single-blind randomized controlled phase 2/3 trial of AZD1222 (ChAdOx1 nCoV-19) in healthy adults. For TCRbeta chain sequencing, PBMC samples from trial participants were taken at day 0 and at day 28 after the second dose. Points the paper makes about the study in general: Most participants were white British and females outnumbered males, and the authors suggested that clonal diversity may have been underestimated. The 56-69-year group was small, and its depth increase did not reach significance, likely because of low power. Conclusions about previously exposed vaccinees are limited, since just 5 to 7 AZD1222 recipients were seropositive for SARS-CoV-2 at baseline. Because no day 14 peak-response samples were available, the repertoires could be characterized only after the peak T cell response. Reportedly, almost half of the unique spike-specific TCRs recognized epitopes lying outside the regions that are mutated in the B.1.351 and B.1.1.7 variants. After two AZD1222 doses, both the breadth and the depth of spike-specific TCRs were significantly higher than at day 0 and than in MenACWY recipients. CD4 TCRs associated with the vaccine covered the entire spike protein, and the dominant responses were in regions 160-218 and 743-854.

The CDR3 regions of human TCRbeta chains were subjected to immunosequencing. In the paper's pipeline: Repertoire TCRs were checked for matches against a reference library of SARS-CoV-2-specific TCRs that had been generated using the MIRA antigen-specificity platform. Breadth was defined as the fraction of unique TCRs that were SARS-CoV-2-associated, and depth was defined as the fraction of total T cells that were SARS-CoV-2-associated. Using the MIRA data, each spike-specific TCR was assigned both to the spike region to which the TCR was reactive and to a CD4 or CD8 class. Log10-transformed breadth and depth values were compared by one-way ANOVA with Sidak's multiple comparisons tests. TCRdb carries this immuneACCESS record with in-frame sequences only. Its versions omit some clonotypes, under half of them owing to an unresolved V gene in the studies checked, with the rest unexplained. The D gene and trimming were derived from the DNA, and the V and J assignments and clone size from that table. The sample contains 140,000 or so clones, roughly 90% of them found a single time. 4% to 5% of the sample is held by the ten biggest clonotypes.

The receptor's source is an adult in good health. Material: peripheral blood, obtained on day 0 of AZD1222 vaccination.

The CDR3 reads as follows: CASSLYQGFTEAFF. The nucleotide sequence is TGTGCCAGCAGCTTATACCAGGGCTTCACTGAAGCTTTCTTT. This chain joins TRBV11-1 to TRBJ1-1, and the D gene may be TRBD1, 5 bases matching. The CDR3, cysteine through phenylalanine, is 14 amino acids long. Only the CDR3 portion is preserved as DNA: 42 bases, with reading frame beginning at the first base. According to the germline V gene (reference sequence), CDR1 reads SGHAT and CDR2 reads FQDESV. Trimming at the junction amounts to 2 bases on V and 4 bases on J, and the germline ends lie 11 bases apart.